The T cell receptor beta chain described here comes from a study of blood T cell repertoires in COVID-19. Looking at the study overall: Sample material is recorded as cDNA or gDNA derived from T cells, B-cell-depleted T cells, or PBMCs.

Cohorts were based on clinical histories the participants reported. People in the exposed group encountered a COVID-19 case within 2 weeks before entering the study. Profiled with immunoSEQ multiplex PCR; TCRdb holds only in-frame clones, not every one. The table has about 430,000 clones, 70% to 90% seen once; the top ten hold about 1.4%. V was trimmed by 5 bases and J by 6 bases, leaving 20 bases between them. The CDR3 spans 16 residues. CDR1 and CDR2 (germline): MDHEN, SYDVKM. The chain uses TRBV28 and TRBJ1-3; no firm D call. The sequenced material came from PBMCs or T cells enriched from blood (not recorded which). The sequence derives from a woman aged 18-29 years who had been exposed to COVID-19. For the CDR3, the DNA is TGTGCCAGCAGTAGGCCTGAGGGCGGAATATTAAACACCATATATTTT. This codes for CASSRPEGGILNTIYF.